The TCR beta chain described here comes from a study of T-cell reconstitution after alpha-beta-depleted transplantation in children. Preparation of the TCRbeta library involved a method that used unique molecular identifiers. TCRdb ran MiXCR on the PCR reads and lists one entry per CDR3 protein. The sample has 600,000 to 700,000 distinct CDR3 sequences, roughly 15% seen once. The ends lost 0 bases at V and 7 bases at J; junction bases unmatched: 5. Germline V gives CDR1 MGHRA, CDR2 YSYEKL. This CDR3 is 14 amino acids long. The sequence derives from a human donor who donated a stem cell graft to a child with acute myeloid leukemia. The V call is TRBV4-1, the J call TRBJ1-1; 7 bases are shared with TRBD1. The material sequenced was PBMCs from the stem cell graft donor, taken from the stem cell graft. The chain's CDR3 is CASSQDIWDSEAFF. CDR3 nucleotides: TGCGCCAGCAGCCAAGATATCTGGGACAGTGAAGCTTTCTTT.